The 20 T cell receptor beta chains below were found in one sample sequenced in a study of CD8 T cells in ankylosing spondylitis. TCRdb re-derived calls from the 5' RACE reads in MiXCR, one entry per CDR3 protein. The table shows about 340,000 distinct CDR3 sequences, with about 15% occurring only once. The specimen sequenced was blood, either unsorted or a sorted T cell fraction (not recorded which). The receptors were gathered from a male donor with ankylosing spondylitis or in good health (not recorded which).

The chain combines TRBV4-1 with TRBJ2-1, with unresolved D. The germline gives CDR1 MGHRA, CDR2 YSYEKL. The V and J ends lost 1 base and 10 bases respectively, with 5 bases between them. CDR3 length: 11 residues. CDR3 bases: TGCGCCAGCAGCCAAGGGCTCGAGCAGTTCTTC. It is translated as CASSQGLEQFF.

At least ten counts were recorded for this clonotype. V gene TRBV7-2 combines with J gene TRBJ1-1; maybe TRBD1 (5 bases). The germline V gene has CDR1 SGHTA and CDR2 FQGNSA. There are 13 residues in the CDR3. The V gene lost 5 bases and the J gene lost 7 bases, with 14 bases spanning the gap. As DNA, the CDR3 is TGTGCCAGCAGCCCGGGCGGGGGGATTGAAGCTTTCTTT. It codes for CASSPGGGIEAFF.

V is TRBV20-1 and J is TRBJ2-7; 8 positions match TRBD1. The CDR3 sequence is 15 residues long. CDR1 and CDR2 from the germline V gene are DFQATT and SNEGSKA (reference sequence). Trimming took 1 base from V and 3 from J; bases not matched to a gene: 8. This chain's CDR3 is CSARVMTGARYEQYF. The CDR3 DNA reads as TGCAGTGCTAGAGTGATGACAGGGGCCCGCTACGAGCAGTACTTC.

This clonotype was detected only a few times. Here the CDR3 DNA reads TGCGCCAGCAGCGCCCAAGACAGGGAGGGCGAGCAGTACTTC. Protein: CASSAQDREGEQYF. The V call is TRBV5-1, the J call TRBJ2-7, with D possibly being TRBD1 or TRBD2 (7 bases each). CDR1 and CDR2 (germline): SGHRS, YFSETQ. V was clipped by 4 bases and J by 6 bases, with 17 bases between them. The CDR3 contains 14 residues.

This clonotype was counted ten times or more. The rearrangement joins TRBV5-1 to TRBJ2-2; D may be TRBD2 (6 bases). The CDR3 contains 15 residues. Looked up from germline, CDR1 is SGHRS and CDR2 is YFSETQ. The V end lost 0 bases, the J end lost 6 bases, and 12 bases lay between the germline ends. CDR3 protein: CASSLDSREPGELFF. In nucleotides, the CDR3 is TGCGCCAGCAGCTTGGACTCGCGGGAACCCGGGGAGCTGTTTTTT.

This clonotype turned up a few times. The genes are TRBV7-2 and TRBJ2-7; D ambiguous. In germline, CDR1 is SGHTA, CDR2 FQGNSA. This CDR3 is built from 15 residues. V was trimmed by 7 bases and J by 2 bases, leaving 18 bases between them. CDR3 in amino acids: CASTLSPAGAYEQYF. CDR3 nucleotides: TGTGCCAGCACCCTTTCCCCGGCCGGCGCCTACGAGCAGTACTTC.

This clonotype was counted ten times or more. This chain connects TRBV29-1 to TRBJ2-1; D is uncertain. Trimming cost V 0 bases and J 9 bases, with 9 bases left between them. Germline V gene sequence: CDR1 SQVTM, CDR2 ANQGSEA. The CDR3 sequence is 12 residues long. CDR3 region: CSVEDGVREQFF. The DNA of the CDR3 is TGCAGCGTTGAAGATGGAGTACGTGAGCAGTTCTTC.

The CDR3 protein is CASTPGWGVSSYEQYF. As DNA, the CDR3 is TGCGCCAGCACCCCTGGCTGGGGAGTTAGCTCCTACGAGCAGTACTTC. This sequence joins TRBV5-1 and TRBJ2-7, with D perhaps TRBD2 (5 bases). Germline V gene sequence: CDR1 SGHRS, CDR2 YFSETQ. The CDR3 runs 16 residues. V was cut by 6 bases and J by 0 bases, with 19 bases left in between.

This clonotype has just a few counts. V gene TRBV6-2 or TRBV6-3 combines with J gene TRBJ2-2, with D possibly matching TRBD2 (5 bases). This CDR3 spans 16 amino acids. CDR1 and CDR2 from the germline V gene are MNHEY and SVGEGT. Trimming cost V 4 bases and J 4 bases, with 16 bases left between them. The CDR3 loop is CASSWRTAEGTGELFF. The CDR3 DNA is TGTGCCAGCAGTTGGCGGACTGCCGAGGGCACCGGGGAGCTGTTTTTT.

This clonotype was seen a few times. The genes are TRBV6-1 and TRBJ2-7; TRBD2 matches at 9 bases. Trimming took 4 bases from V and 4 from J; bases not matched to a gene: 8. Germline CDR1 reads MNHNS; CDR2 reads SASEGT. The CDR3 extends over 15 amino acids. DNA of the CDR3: TGTGCCAGCAGTGCCGAGAGCGGGAGGATATACGAGCAGTACTTC. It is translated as CASSAESGRIYEQYF.

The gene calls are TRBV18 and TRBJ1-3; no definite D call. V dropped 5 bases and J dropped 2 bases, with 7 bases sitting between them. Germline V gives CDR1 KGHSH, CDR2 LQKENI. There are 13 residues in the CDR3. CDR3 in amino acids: CASSGGTGNTIYF. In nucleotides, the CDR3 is TGTGCCAGCTCAGGAGGGACTGGAAACACCATATATTTT.

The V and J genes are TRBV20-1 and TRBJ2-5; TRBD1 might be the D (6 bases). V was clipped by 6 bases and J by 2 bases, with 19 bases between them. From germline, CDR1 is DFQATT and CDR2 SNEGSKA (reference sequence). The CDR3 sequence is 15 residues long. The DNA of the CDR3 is TGCAGTGCGCCCCGAGGGGCAGGGACACAAGAGACCCAGTACTTC. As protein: CSAPRGAGTQETQYF.

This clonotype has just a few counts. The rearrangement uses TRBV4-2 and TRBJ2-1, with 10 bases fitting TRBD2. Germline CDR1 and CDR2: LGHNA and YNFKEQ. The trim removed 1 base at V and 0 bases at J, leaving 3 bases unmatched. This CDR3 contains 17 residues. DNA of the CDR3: TGTGCCAGCAGCCAAGCCGGGACTAGCGCCTCCTACAATGAGCAGTTCTTC. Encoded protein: CASSQAGTSASYNEQFF.

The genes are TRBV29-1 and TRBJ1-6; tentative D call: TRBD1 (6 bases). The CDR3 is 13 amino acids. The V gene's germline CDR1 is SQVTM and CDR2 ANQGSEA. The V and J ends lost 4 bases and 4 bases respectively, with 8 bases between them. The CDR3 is CSVATGYNSPLHF. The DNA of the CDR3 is TGCAGCGTTGCTACAGGGTATAATTCACCCCTCCACTTT.

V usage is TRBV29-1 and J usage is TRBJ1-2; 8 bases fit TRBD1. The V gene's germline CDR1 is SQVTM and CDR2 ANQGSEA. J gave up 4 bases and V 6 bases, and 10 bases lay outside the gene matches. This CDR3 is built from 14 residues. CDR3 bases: TGCAGCGTAGGGACAGGAGGGATCCCCTATGGCTACACCTTC. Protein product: CSVGTGGIPYGYTF.

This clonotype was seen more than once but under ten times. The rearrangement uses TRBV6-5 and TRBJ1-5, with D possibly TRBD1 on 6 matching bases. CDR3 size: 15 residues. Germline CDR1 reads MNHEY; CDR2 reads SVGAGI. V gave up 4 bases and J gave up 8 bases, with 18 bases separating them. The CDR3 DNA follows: TGTGCCAGCAGTTTTAGGGACACCTCAAAGGAGCCCCAGCATTTT. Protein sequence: CASSFRDTSKEPQHF.

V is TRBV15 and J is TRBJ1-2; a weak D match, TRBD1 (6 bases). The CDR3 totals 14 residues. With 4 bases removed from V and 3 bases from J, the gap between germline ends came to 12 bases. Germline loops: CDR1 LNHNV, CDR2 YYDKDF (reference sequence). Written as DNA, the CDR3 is TGTGCCACCAGCATCCGGGACACTTACTATGGCTACACCTTC. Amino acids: CATSIRDTYYGYTF.

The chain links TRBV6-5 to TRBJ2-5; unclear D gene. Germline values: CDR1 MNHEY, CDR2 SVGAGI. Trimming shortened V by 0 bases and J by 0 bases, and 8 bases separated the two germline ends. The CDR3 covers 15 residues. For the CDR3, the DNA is TGTGCCAGCAGTTACTCGGGCGGCAACCAAGAGACCCAGTACTTC. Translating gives CASSYSGGNQETQYF.

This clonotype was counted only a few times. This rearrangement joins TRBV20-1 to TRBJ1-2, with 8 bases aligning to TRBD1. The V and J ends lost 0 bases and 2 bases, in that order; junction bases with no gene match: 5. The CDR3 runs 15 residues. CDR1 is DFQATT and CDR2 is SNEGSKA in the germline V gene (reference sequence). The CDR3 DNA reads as TGCAGTGCTAGAGATCCCGGACAGGGCAACTATGGCTACACCTTC. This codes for CSARDPGQGNYGYTF.

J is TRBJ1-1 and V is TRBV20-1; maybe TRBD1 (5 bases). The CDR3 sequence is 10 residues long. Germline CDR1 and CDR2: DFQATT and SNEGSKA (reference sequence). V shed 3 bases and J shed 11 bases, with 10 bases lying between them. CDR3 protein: CSARGTKAFF. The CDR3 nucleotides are TGCAGTGCTAGGGGGACCAAGGCTTTCTTT.